Included here is one T cell receptor beta chain sequence, with context. Its antigen remains unidentified. Treatment meaning: around 19 received Ad26.COV2.S at low or high dose, single or two shots; about 5 received placebo; per-sample allocation not given. Specimen acquisition occurred on day 63 following the initial vaccine or placebo injection. Generated by immunoSEQ multiplex PCR, the TCRdb table keeps only in-frame clones and is missing some. The sample has about 350,000 clones; about 85% are singletons. These data are taken from a study of Ad26.COV2.S vaccination and SARS-CoV-2 variants. Regarding the study as a whole: Spike-specific TCR breadth was greater in vaccine than placebo recipients.

The CDR3 extends over 14 amino acids. Germline V gene sequence: CDR1 LGHDT, CDR2 YNNKEL (reference sequence). V dropped 4 bases and J dropped 4 bases, with 14 bases sitting between them. This receptor was obtained from a person aged 18-65 years who received the Ad26.COV2.S COVID-19 vaccine or a placebo. The chain recombines TRBV3-1 (or the pseudogene TRBV3-2) with TRBJ2-7; D is unresolved. This specimen was peripheral blood, taken in a trial of Ad26.COV2.S vaccine versus placebo. The CDR3: CASSLLTGIYEQYF. CDR3 bases: TGTGCCAGCAGCCTATTGACTGGGATTTACGAGCAGTACTTC.